This TCR beta chain appears in the sequencing data of a study of glioma-infiltrating T cells after dendritic cell vaccination. Using immunoSEQ multiplex PCR, the repertoire was profiled, and TCRdb retains in-frame clones only, with some absent. The table has roughly 87,000 clones, 75% to 90% seen once. Trimming took 5 bases from V and 4 from J; bases not matched to a gene: 7. CDR3 length equals 15 residues. CDR1 and CDR2 (germline): SGHVS, FQNEAQ. Time point specified: after dendritic cell vaccination, including at tumor progression/relapse. This receptor was obtained from a human donor with glioblastoma. The chain links TRBV7-8 to TRBJ2-4; 8 bases are a match to TRBD1. Sequences were derived from blood, sampled after dendritic cell vaccination. The DNA for the CDR3 is TGTGCCAGCAGCGCCTTAAACAGGGGGAAAAACATTCAGTACTTC. Encoded protein: CASSALNRGKNIQYF.